This T cell receptor beta chain appears in the sequencing data of a study of blood T cell repertoires in COVID-19. About the research overall: Researchers got acute and convalescent COVID-19 samples from the United States, Italy and Spain. From T cells, B-cell-depleted T cells, or PBMCs came the material, which was cDNA or gDNA.

How the authors handled the data: Using reference gene primer amplification, nucleated cell counts were estimated. Generated by immunoSEQ multiplex PCR, the TCRdb table keeps only in-frame clones and is missing some. The DNA gave D and trimming, while V, J and clone size come from that table. The sample has tens of thousands of clones, over 60% seen once. The CDR3 has 15 amino acids. The germline V gene has CDR1 SGHNT and CDR2 YENEEA. The J segment lost 5 bases and the V segment lost 5 bases, leaving 4 bases of the junction unmatched. Sequencing was performed on peripheral blood. The receptor was derived from a man between 65 and 85 years old with acute or convalescent COVID-19. V gene TRBV11-3 combines with J gene TRBJ2-2; 11 positions match TRBD2. Here the CDR3 DNA reads TGTGCCAGCAGCCCCCTAGCGGGAGGAACCGGGGAGCTGTTTTTT. Translating gives CASSPLAGGTGELFF.